This T cell receptor beta chain was captured by sequencing in a study of T cells after posttransplantation cyclophosphamide. This CDR3 contains 13 residues. Trimming left V 5 bases short and J 4 bases short, with 12 bases between. Germline CDR1 is SGHTA and CDR2 is FQGTGA. TCRdb keeps only in-frame clones here, not all; method: immunoSEQ multiplex PCR. The data hold about 53,000 clones, with about 86% observed a single time. The sequenced sample consisted of PBMCs. The chain combines TRBV7-3 with TRBJ2-7; perhaps TRBD2 as D (5 bases). This receptor was identified in a young man with a blood cancer, CMV-positive, and with a related stem cell donor. The CDR3 loop is CASSLGRTYEQYF. The CDR3 nucleotides are TGTGCCAGCAGCCTAGGGCGGACTTACGAGCAGTACTTC.